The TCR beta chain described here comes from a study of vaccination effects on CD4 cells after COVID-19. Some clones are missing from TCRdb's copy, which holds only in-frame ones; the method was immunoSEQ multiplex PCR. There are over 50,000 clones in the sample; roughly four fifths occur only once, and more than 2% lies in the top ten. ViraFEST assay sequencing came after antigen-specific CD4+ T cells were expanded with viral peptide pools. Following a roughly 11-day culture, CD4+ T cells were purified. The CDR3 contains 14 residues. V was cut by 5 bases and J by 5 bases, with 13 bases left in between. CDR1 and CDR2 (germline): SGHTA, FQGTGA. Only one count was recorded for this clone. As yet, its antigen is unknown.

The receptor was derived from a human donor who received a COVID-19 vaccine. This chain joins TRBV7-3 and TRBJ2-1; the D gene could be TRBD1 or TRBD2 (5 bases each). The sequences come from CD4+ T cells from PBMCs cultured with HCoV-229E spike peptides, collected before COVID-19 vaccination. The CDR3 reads CASSRPGPNNEQFF. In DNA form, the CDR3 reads TGTGCCAGCAGCCGACCGGGACCCAACAATGAGCAGTTCTTC. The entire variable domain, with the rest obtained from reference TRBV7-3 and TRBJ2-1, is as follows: GAGVSQTPSNKVTEKGKYVELRCDPISGHTALYWYRQSLGQGPEFLIYFQGTGAADDSGLPNDRFFAVRPEGSVSTLKIQRTERGDSAVYLCASSRPGPNNEQFFGPGTRLTVL.